This TCR beta chain was documented in a study of blood T cell repertoires in COVID-19. V was clipped by 2 bases and J by 11 bases; unmatched bases: 10. Per germline, CDR1 MGHDK and CDR2 SYGVNS. This CDR3 is 14 amino acids long. Generated by immunoSEQ multiplex PCR, the TCRdb table keeps only in-frame clones and is missing some. The data hold about 140,000 clones, with around 86% observed a single time. This chain joins TRBV25-1 and TRBJ1-1, with 8 nucleotides matching TRBD1. The sequencing sample was made of PBMCs or T cells enriched from blood (not recorded which). The TCR comes from a middle-aged man who had recovered from COVID-19. CDR3 in amino acids: CASSEAGQGVYAFF. The CDR3 DNA is TGTGCCAGCAGTGAAGCAGGACAGGGCGTATACGCTTTCTTT.